The text below deals with one T cell receptor beta chain. Its antigen is currently unknown. The data were taken from a study of T cell responses to AZD1222 COVID-19 vaccine. Study overall: Investigators merged groups given second doses at roughly 4 or roughly 12 weeks.

The length of the CDR3 is 14 residues. Trimming removed 6 bases from V and 0 bases from J; junction bases left unmatched: 4. CDR1 and CDR2 (germline): LNHDA, SQIVND (reference sequence). The data were produced by immunoSEQ multiplex PCR, yet TCRdb's version contains in-frame clones alone and is incomplete. Among 200,000 or so clones listed, approximately 91% were seen once. Study-wide results and limits: Regions 160-218 and 743-854 dominated among vaccine-associated CD4 TCRs spanning spike. Nearly half of spike-specific TCRs reportedly go after variant regions that carry no mutations. There were repertoire samples only from the period after the peak T cell response.

The TCR originated in an adult in good health. This chain links TRBV19 with TRBJ1-1, with 7 bases identical to TRBD1. The material sequenced was peripheral blood, taken on day 0 of AZD1222 vaccination. The chain's CDR3 is CASREGQLNTEAFF. The CDR3 bases are TGTGCCAGTAGAGAGGGACAGCTGAACACTGAAGCTTTCTTT.